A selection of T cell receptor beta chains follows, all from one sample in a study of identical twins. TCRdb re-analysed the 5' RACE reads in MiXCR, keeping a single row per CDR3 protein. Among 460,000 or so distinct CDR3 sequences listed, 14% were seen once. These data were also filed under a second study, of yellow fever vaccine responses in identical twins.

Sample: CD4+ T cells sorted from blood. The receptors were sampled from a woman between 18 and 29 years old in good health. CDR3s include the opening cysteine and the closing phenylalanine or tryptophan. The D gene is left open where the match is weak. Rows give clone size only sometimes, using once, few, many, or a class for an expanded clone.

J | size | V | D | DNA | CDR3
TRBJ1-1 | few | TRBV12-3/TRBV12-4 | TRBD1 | TGTGCCAGCAGTTTAGGGACAGGGGGGAGAGGGACTGAAGCTTTCTTT | CASSLGTGGRGTEAFF
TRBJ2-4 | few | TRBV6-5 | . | TGTGCCAGCAGTTACCGCGAAGGACGGCTGTGGTACTTC | CASSYREGRLWYF
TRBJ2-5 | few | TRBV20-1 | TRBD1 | TGCAGTGCTAGTCGACAGGGGATGAAGACCCAGTACTTC | CSASRQGMKTQYF
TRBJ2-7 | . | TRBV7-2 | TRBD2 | TGTGCCAGCAGCCCATACCGTGGGGCGGGGGGCTCCTACGAGCAGTACTTC | CASSPYRGAGGSYEQYF
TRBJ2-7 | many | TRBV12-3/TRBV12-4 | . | TGTGCCAGCACCCAGAGAGAAGAGCAGTACTTC | CASTQREEQYF
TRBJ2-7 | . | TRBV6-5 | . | TGTGCCAGCAGTTACAGTCGCTTTGGTGGGGGCTACGAGCAGTACTTC | CASSYSRFGGGYEQYF
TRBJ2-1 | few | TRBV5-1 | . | TGCGCCAGCAGCTTGGAGGAATACAATGAGCAGTTCTTC | CASSLEEYNEQFF
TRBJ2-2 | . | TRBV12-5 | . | TGTGCTAGTGGTCCCGGCGACAGGTCGAACACCGGGGAGCTGTTTTTT | CASGPGDRSNTGELFF
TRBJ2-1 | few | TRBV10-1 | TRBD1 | TGCGCCAGCAGTGAGCCCCGACAGGGGGCAGATGAGCAGTTCTTC | CASSEPRQGADEQFF
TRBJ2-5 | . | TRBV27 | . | TGTGCCAGCACCCAATCGACCACAGGGACCCAGTACTTC | CASTQSTTGTQYF
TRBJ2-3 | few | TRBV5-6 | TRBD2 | TGTGCCAGCAGCCTACGACTAGCCCGCTCTAGCACAGATACGCAGTATTTT | CASSLRLARSSTDTQYF
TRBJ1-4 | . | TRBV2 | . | TGTGCCAGCAGAGAGACACGATCCGATGAAAAACTGTTTTTT | CASRETRSDEKLFF
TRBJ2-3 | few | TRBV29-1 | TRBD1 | TGCAGCGTACCCGGGACAGGGAATACAGATACGCAGTATTTT | CSVPGTGNTDTQYF
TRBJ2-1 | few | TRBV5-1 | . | TGCGCCAGCAGCTTGGGGCCGGGGGAGGTCTACAATGAGCAGTTCTTC | CASSLGPGEVYNEQFF
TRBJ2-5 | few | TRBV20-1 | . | TGCAGTGCTAGAGATAGGGACATAGGGGAGACCCAGTACTTC | CSARDRDIGETQYF
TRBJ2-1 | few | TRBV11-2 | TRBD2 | TGTGCCAGCAGCGTACTAGCGGGGGAAGGATATGAGCAGTTCTTC | CASSVLAGEGYEQFF
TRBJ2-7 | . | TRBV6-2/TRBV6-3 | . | TGTGCCAGCACCCCCGGGACACGGAAAAGCTCCTACGAGCAGTACTTC | CASTPGTRKSSYEQYF
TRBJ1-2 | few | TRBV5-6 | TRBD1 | TGTGCCAGCAGCTTCGACAGGGATCCTAACTATGGCTACACCTTC | CASSFDRDPNYGYTF
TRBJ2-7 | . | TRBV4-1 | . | TGCGCCAGCAGCCAAGACTTATTCCCGTACGAGCAGTACTTC | CASSQDLFPYEQYF
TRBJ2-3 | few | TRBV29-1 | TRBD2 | TGCAGCGTTGCCCAGGCTCCTAGCGGCGGTACGCAGTATTTT | CSVAQAPSGGTQYF
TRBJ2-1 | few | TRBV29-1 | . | TGCAGCGTTTCGCAGGGATCAGATTACAATGAGCAGTTCTTC | CSVSQGSDYNEQFF
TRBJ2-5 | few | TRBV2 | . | TGTGCCAGCACCCCTGCACAGGGCCAGACCCAGTACTTC | CASTPAQGQTQYF
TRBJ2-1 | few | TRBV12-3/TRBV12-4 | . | TGTGCCAGCAGGGCGGGGGCCTCCTACAATGAGCAGTTCTTC | CASRAGASYNEQFF
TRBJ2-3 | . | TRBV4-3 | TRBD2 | TGCGCCAGCAGCCATTCAGCGGGAGGGGAAACAGATACGCAGTATTTT | CASSHSAGGETDTQYF
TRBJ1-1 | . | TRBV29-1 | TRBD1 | TGCAGCGTAAAGGACAGGGTTCGGAACACTGAAGCTTTCTTT | CSVKDRVRNTEAFF
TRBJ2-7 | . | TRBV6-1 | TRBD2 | TGTGCCAGCAGACCCGGGACTAGCGGGTTCTACGAGCAGTACTTC | CASRPGTSGFYEQYF
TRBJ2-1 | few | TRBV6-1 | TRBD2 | TGTGCCAGCAGACCCTCCGGGGCGGGAGGTTACAATGAGCAGTTCTTC | CASRPSGAGGYNEQFF
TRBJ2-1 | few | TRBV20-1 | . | TGCAGTGCTAGGGGGCGGGCCCAGTCCTACAATGAGCAGTTCTTC | CSARGRAQSYNEQFF
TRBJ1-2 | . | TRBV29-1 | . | TGCAGCGTTGTAATGTCCTACGGTTATGGCTACACCTTC | CSVVMSYGYGYTF
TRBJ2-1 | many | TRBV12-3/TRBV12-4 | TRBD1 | TGTGCCAGCAGTTTTCTACGGGACAGCCCTGAGCAGTTCTTC | CASSFLRDSPEQFF
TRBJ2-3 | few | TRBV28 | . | TGTGCCAGCAGATTTTACGGGGATACGCAGTATTTT | CASRFYGDTQYF
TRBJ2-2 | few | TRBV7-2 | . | TGTGCCAGCAGCTTAAACCAGGGTAACACCGGGGAGCTGTTTTTT | CASSLNQGNTGELFF
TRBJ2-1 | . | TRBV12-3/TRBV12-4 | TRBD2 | TGTGCCAGCAGGATTAGCGGGACTACCTACAATGAGCAGTTCTTC | CASRISGTTYNEQFF
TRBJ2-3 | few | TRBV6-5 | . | TGTGCCAGCAGTTCGGGAAGACTAGTACGAGATACGCAGTATTTT | CASSSGRLVRDTQYF
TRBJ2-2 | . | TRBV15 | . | TGTGCCACCAGCAGAGATCTAGCCGGGGAGCTGTTTTTT | CATSRDLAGELFF
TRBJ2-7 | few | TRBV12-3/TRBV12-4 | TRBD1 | TGTGCCAGCAGTTTAGCAGGACAGGGGGCTGTATATGGCTACGAGCAGTACTTC | CASSLAGQGAVYGYEQYF
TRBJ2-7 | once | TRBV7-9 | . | TGTGCCAGCAGCCAATCCCTCTGGGGAGAGCAGTACTTC | CASSQSLWGEQYF
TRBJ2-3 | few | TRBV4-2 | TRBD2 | TGTGCCAGCAGCCAAGTGGGAGGGAGCACAGATACGCAGTATTTT | CASSQVGGSTDTQYF
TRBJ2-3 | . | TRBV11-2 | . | TGTGCCAGCAGCCTACGGTGGAAGGCCACAGATACGCAGTATTTT | CASSLRWKATDTQYF
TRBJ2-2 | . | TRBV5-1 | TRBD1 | TGCGCCAGCAGCCCCGGGACAGGGCGAGCCGGGGAGCTGTTTTTT | CASSPGTGRAGELFF
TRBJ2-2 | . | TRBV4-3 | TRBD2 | TGCGCCAGCAGCCAAGATAAAAGTAGCGGGGACGGGACCGGGGAGCTGTTTTTT | CASSQDKSSGDGTGELFF
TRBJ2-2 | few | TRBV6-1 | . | TGTGCCAGCAGTGGGACGCAGGGGGCGGGGGACACCGGGGAGCTGTTTTTT | CASSGTQGAGDTGELFF